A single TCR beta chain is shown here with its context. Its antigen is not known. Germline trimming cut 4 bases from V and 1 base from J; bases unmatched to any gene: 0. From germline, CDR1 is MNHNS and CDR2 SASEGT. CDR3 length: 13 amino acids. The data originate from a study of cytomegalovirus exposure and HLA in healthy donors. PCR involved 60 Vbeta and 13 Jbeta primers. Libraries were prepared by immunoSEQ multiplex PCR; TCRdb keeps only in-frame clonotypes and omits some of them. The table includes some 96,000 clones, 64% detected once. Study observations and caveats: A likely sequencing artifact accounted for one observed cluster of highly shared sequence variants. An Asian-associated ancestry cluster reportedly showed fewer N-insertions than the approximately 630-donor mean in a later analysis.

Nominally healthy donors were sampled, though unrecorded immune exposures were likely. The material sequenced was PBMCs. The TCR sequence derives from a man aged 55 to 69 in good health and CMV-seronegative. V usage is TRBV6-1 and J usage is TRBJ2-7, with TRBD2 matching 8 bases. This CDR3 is CASSGGGSYEQYF. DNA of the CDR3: TGTGCCAGCAGTGGCGGGGGGTCCTACGAGCAGTACTTC.